This T cell receptor beta chain is drawn from a study of T-cell reconstitution after alpha-beta-depleted transplantation in children. Germline-derived CDR1 and CDR2 are DFQATT and SNEGSKA (reference sequence). This CDR3 contains 16 residues. V trimming: 0 bases; J trimming: 2 bases; junction bases outside the gene matches: 3. A TCRbeta library incorporating unique molecular identifiers was prepared. In TCRdb, the PCR reads were re-called with MiXCR into one record per CDR3 protein. Of 250,000 to 400,000 distinct CDR3 sequences in the sample, 20% to 30% were seen once. Specimen: PBMCs, mostly from graft donor cells, collected 180 days after TCRalphabeta/CD19-depleted stem cell transplant. This sequence was found in a male patient aged 10-17 years who had a stem cell transplant for acute lymphoblastic leukemia, so the T cells may come from the graft donor. V gene TRBV20-1 combines with J gene TRBJ2-3, with 12 nucleotides matching TRBD2. CDR3 DNA sequence: TGCAGTGCTAGAGATACTAGCGGGAGGACCACAGATACGCAGTATTTT. Amino acids: CSARDTSGRTTDTQYF.